One sample yielded the 5 T cell receptor beta chains listed below, sequenced in a study of Graves' ophthalmopathy and Graves' hyperthyroidism. Amplifying from RNA transcripts, the study obtained TCR beta CDR3 regions. HTBI primers were employed in first-round RT-PCR, then a second-round multiplex PCR followed. In TCRdb, the multiplex PCR reads were re-called with MiXCR into one record per CDR3 protein. The sample includes some 380,000 distinct CDR3 sequences, 15% to 17% of them seen just once. The sample was peripheral blood. The receptors come from a woman between 18 and 29 years old with stable Graves' hyperthyroidism.

The V and J genes are TRBV5-5 and TRBJ2-7, with 9 bases fitting TRBD1. V lost 5 bases to trimming and J lost 4 bases; unmatched junction nucleotides: 7. Germline CDR1 reads SGHKS; CDR2 reads YYEKEE (reference sequence). This CDR3 comprises 14 residues. CDR3: CASSRDRAGYEQYF. CDR3 nucleotide sequence: TGTGCCAGCAGTCGGGACAGGGCGGGGTACGAGCAGTACTTC.

Ten or more counts support this clonotype. V gene TRBV6-5 combines with J gene TRBJ1-1; D not certain. V lost 8 bases and J 1 base, leaving 8 bases between the germline ends. CDR3 length: 12 amino acids. Looked up from germline, CDR1 is MNHEY and CDR2 is SVGAGI. In DNA, the CDR3 is TGTGCCAGCCGGTCGTGGAACACTGAAGCTTTCTTT. Translation: CASRSWNTEAFF.

This clonotype was seen more than once but under ten times. The J gene is TRBJ2-2, the V gene TRBV20-1; 7 nucleotides align to TRBD1. V gave up 1 base and J gave up 5 bases; unmatched junction bases: 7. Germline V gives CDR1 DFQATT, CDR2 SNEGSKA (reference sequence). CDR3 size: 15 residues. CDR3 sequence reads: CSARATGEGTGELFF. The CDR3 DNA is TGCAGTGCTAGAGCCACAGGGGAAGGGACCGGGGAGCTGTTTTTT.

In this sample, this clonotype turned up many times. The chain uses TRBV5-8 and TRBJ1-5; D call uncertain. The CDR3 has 16 residues. The V end was cut by 4 bases, the J end by 3 bases, with 17 bases between. Germline CDR1 reads SGHTS; CDR2 reads YDEGEE. The CDR3 DNA reads TGTGCCAGCAGCCCCACATCCGACCGTTCCAATCAGCCCCAGCATTTT. Amino acid sequence: CASSPTSDRSNQPQHF.

This clonotype has at least ten counts. The V and J genes are TRBV12-3 or TRBV12-4 and TRBJ1-5; possibly TRBD1 for D (6 bases). The CDR3 extends over 13 amino acids. V was shortened by 8 bases and J by 4 bases, with 12 bases between the two germline ends. In DNA, the CDR3 is TGTGCCAGCGAGCCAGGGGCGAATCAGCCCCAGCATTTT. This sequence encodes CASEPGANQPQHF.